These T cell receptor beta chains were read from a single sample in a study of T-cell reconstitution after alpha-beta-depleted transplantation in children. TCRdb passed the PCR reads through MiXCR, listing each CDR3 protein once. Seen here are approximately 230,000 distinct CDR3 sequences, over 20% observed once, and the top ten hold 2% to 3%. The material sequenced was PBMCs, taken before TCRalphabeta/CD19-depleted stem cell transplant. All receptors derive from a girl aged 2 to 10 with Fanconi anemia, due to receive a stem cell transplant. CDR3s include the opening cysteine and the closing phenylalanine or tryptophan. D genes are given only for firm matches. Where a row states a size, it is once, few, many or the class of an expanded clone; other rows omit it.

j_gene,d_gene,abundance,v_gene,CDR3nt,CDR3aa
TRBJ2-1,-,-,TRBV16,TGTGCCAGCAGCCAGAGGACGTACAATGAGCAGTTCTTC,CASSQRTYNEQFF
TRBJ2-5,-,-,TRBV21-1,TGTGCCAGCAGCAAATTTGGCGGGACTAAAGGGGCCCAGACCCAGTACTTC,CASSKFGGTKGAQTQYF
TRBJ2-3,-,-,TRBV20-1,TGCAGTGCTAGCCTCGCCCCAGATACGCAGTATTTT,CSASLAPDTQYF
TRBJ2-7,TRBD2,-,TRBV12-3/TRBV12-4,TGTGCCAGCAGCGCCGGACTAGCGGGAGGGTTGGGCTCCTACGAGCAGTACTTC,CASSAGLAGGLGSYEQYF
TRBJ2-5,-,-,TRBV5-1,TGCGCCAGCAGCCAACCGAACGGTAACCAAGAGACCCAGTACTTC,CASSQPNGNQETQYF
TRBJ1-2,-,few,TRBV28,TGTGCCAGCAGTTTAGAGGGGGACCTTGGCTATGGCTACACCTTC,CASSLEGDLGYGYTF
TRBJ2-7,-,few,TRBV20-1,TGCAGTGTACTTCCGACGGGCTCCTACGAGCAGTACTTC,CSVLPTGSYEQYF
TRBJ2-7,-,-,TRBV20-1,TGCAGTGCTAGAGATCATCGGCTACCCAGCTACGAGCAGTACTTC,CSARDHRLPSYEQYF
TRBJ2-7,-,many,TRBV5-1,TGCGCCAGCAGCTTCGACCTTACCTACGAGCAGTACTTC,CASSFDLTYEQYF
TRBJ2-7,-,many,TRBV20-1,TGCAGTGCTAGAGATCCCCCCGAGCAGTACTTC,CSARDPPEQYF
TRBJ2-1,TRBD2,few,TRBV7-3,TGTGCCAGCAGCTTGTCTAGCGGGGTGGATGAGCAGTTCTTC,CASSLSSGVDEQFF
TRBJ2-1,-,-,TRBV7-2,TGTGCCAGCAGCTCCAACAGGGGGGGACTCATCCCAAATGAGCAGTTCTTC,CASSSNRGGLIPNEQFF
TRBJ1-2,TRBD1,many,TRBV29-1,TGCAGCGTGGGACAGGGAGACTATGGCTACACCTTC,CSVGQGDYGYTF
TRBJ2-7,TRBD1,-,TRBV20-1,TGCAGTGCTCCAGGACAGGGGGAGTTGAAGCAGTACTTC,CSAPGQGELKQYF
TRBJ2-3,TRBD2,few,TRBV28,TGTGCCAGCAGTTTACGGGCGGGACTAGCGGGACCCACAGATACGCAGTATTTT,CASSLRAGLAGPTDTQYF
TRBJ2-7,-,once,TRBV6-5,TGTGCCAGCAGTTACACTGCACAGGTAACCTACGAGCAGTACTTC,CASSYTAQVTYEQYF
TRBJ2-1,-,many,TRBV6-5,TGTGCCAGCAGCCGGGGTAATGAGCAGTTCTTC,CASSRGNEQFF
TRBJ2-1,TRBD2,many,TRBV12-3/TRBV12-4,TGTGCCAGCAGTGGACTAGTTGCTTACAATGAGCAGTTCTTC,CASSGLVAYNEQFF
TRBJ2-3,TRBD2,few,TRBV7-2,TGTGCCAGCAGCTTAGTGCTAGCGGGGAAACCTAGCACAGATACGCAGTATTTT,CASSLVLAGKPSTDTQYF
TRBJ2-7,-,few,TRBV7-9,TGTGCCAGCAGCTTAGCCCCGAAGAGGAACGAGCAGTACTTC,CASSLAPKRNEQYF
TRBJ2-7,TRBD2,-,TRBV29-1,TGCAGCGTTGAAGGGTGGGAGGGCCGGTACGAGCAGTACTTC,CSVEGWEGRYEQYF
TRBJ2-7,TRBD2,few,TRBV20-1,TGCAGTGCCGTCGGGACCGGGACTAGCGTCAGGAGCTCCTACGAGCAGTACTTC,CSAVGTGTSVRSSYEQYF
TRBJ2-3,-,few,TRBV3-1,TGTGCCAGCAGCCAAGATTACGCCACAGATACGCAGTATTTT,CASSQDYATDTQYF
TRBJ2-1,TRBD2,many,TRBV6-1,TGTGCCAGCAGGGGGACTAGCGGGGACCAGAGCTCCTACAATGAGCAGTTCTTC,CASRGTSGDQSSYNEQFF
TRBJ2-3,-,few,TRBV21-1,TGTGCCAGCAGCAAAGCGGGAGTCTCAGATACGCAGTATTTT,CASSKAGVSDTQYF
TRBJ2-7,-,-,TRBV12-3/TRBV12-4,TGTGCCAGCAGTTTTATTCTGGAGGGGTCCGACCTTTGGGGTGACGAGCAGTACTTC,CASSFILEGSDLWGDEQYF
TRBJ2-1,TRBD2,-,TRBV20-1,TGCAGTGCTGGAACGACTAGCGGGCCCTACAATGAGCAGTTCTTC,CSAGTTSGPYNEQFF
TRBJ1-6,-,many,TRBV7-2,TGTGCCAGCAGCTCAACAGGGTTTTCACCCCTCCACTTT,CASSSTGFSPLHF
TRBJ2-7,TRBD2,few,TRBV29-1,TGCAGCGTTGTTTTAGCGGGAGCCTACGAGCAGTACTTC,CSVVLAGAYEQYF
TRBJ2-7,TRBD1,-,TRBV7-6,TGTGCCAGCAGCCCGGACAGGTCCGCCTACGAGCAGTACTTC,CASSPDRSAYEQYF
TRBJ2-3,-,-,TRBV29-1,TGCAGCGTTGAAAGAGGACACACAGATACGCAGTATTTT,CSVERGHTDTQYF
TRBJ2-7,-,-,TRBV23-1,TGCGCCAGAAAAAGGAGTTACGAGCAGTACTTC,CARKRSYEQYF
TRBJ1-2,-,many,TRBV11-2,TGTGCCAGCAGCTTAAACCCCCGTGTTAGTGGGGCCAACTATGGCTACACCTTC,CASSLNPRVSGANYGYTF
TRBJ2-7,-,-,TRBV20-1,TGCAGTGCTAGGTTTGACTACGAGCAGTACTTC,CSARFDYEQYF
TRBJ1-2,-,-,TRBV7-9,TGTGCCAGCAGCTTAATCCCTAACTATGGCTACACCTTC,CASSLIPNYGYTF
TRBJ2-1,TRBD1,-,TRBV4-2,TGTGCCAGCAGCACACCACAGGGGGCGCCAGGGGATGAGCAGTTCTTC,CASSTPQGAPGDEQFF
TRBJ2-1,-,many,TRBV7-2,TGTGCCAGCAGCCTGAAAAGCATCAATGAGCAGTTCTTC,CASSLKSINEQFF
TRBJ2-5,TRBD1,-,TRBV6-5,TGTGCCAGCAGTTACTCAGACAGGGCACTAACGGAGACCCAGTACTTC,CASSYSDRALTETQYF
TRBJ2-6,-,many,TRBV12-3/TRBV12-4,TGTGCCAGCAGTTTAGGGGGACCTGGGGCCAACGTCCTGACTTTC,CASSLGGPGANVLTF
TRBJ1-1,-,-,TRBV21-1,TGTGCCAGCAGCTTTTCCCCGGGGGAGTTCACTGAAGCTTTCTTT,CASSFSPGEFTEAFF
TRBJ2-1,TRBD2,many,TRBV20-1,TGCAGTGCTTCCGCCCTTATTAGCGGGCTGCCCTACAATGAGCAGTTCTTC,CSASALISGLPYNEQFF
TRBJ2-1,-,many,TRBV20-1,TGCAGTGCTAGCCTCAACTACAATGAGCAGTTCTTC,CSASLNYNEQFF
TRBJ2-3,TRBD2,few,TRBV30,TGTGCCTGCCGGGGGGGAAGCACAGATACGCAGTATTTT,CACRGGSTDTQYF
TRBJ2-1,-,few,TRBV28,TGTGCCAGCAGTTTCTCTCCTCCGAGGAATGAGCAGTTCTTC,CASSFSPPRNEQFF
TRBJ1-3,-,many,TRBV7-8,TGTGCCAGCAGCTCCCCGGGATCTGGAAACACCATATATTTT,CASSSPGSGNTIYF
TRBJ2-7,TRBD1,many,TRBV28,TGTGCCAGCAGTCCGCCTACGGGCATCATAGAGACAGGGGCCCTCTACGAGCAGTACTTC,CASSPPTGIIETGALYEQYF
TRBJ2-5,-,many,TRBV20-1,TGCAGTGCTAGGGGACGTCGCAGGGGCTTTCAAGAGACCCAGTACTTC,CSARGRRRGFQETQYF
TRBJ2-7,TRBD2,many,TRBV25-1,TGTGCCAGCAGTGATAGTGGGCTAGCGGGGGCCTACGAGCAGTACTTC,CASSDSGLAGAYEQYF
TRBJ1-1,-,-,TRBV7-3,TGTGCCAGCAGCTTAACTGTGGGGGGGAACACTGAAGCTTTCTTT,CASSLTVGGNTEAFF
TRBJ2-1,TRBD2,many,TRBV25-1,TGTGCCAGCAGTGAATATCGGGGGGTACTAGCGGGAGTAGACAATGAGCAGTTCTTC,CASSEYRGVLAGVDNEQFF
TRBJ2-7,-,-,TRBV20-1,TGCAGTGCTAAGGTCAGGGTCTACGAGCAGTACTTC,CSAKVRVYEQYF
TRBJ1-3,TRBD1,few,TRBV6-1,TGTGCCAGCAGCAATAGGGGGCGCGGAAACACCATATATTTT,CASSNRGRGNTIYF
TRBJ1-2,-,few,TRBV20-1,TGCAGTGCCACCCCGGACAGTGTGCTCTATGGCTACACCTTC,CSATPDSVLYGYTF
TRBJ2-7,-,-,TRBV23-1,TGCGCCAGCAGTCATGGAAGGGTTTCATTCTACGAGCAGTACTTC,CASSHGRVSFYEQYF
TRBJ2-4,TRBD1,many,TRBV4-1,TGCGCCAGCAGCCAGGGACAGAAAAACATTCAGTACTTC,CASSQGQKNIQYF
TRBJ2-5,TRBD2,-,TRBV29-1,TGCAGCGTTGGGCGACTAGCGGGAGGAGGAGAGACCCAGTACTTC,CSVGRLAGGGETQYF
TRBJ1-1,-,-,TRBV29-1,TGCAGCGCCGAGGGGAGCTGGTCGACTGAAGCTTTCTTT,CSAEGSWSTEAFF
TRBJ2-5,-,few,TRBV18,TGTGCCAGCTCACCAATCGAAAGCTCGGAGACCCAGTACTTC,CASSPIESSETQYF
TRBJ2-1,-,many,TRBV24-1,TGTGCCACCTTAGGACCAGAAAACAATGAGCAGTTCTTC,CATLGPENNEQFF
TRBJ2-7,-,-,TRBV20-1,TGCAGTGCTAGAAGGGAACTTACCTACGAGCAGTACTTC,CSARRELTYEQYF